The rows below give T cell receptor beta chains drawn from one sample of a study of blood T cell repertoires in COVID-19. This table comes from immunoSEQ multiplex PCR, and its TCRdb copy is limited to in-frame clones, with some not included. Of hundreds of thousands of clones listed, roughly 86% are singletons. Sequenced input: PBMCs or T cells enriched from blood (not recorded which). The receptors stem from a woman aged 45-60 years who had recovered from COVID-19. Each CDR3 is given with its conserved first and last residue. The D gene is left open where the match is weak. Clone size is not always given. Where it is, it says once, few, many or a class for expanded clones.

j_call v_call clone_size d_call cdr3_aa cdr3_nt
TRBJ1-5 TRBV5-6 . . CASSLSAGGYNQPQHF TGTGCCAGCAGCTTAAGCGCGGGGGGCTATAATCAGCCCCAGCATTTT
TRBJ1-6 TRBV11-2 few . CASSTLTGTNSPLHF TGTGCCAGCAGCACGCTTACAGGGACCAATTCACCCCTCCACTTT
TRBJ1-2 TRBV28 . TRBD1 CASRISGGGYGYTF TGTGCCAGCAGGATCTCAGGGGGAGGCTATGGCTACACCTTC
TRBJ2-1 TRBV11-3 . TRBD2 CASSSGSNYNEQFF TGTGCCAGCAGTAGCGGGAGCAACTACAATGAGCAGTTCTTC
TRBJ2-3 TRBV5-1 . TRBD2 CASSLTLAGGTDTQYF TGCGCCAGCAGCTTAACGCTAGCGGGAGGCACAGATACGCAGTATTTT
TRBJ2-3 TRBV5-8 . . CASSLGLQSRTQYF TGTGCCAGCAGCTTGGGCTTGCAGTCACGTACGCAGTATTTT
TRBJ1-2 TRBV5-1 . TRBD1 CASSLEQGANGYTF TGCGCCAGCAGCCTAGAACAGGGGGCGAATGGCTACACCTTC
TRBJ2-1 TRBV5-5 . TRBD1 CASTMGQGNEQFF TGTGCCAGCACCATGGGACAGGGCAATGAGCAGTTCTTC
TRBJ2-3 TRBV7-6 . TRBD2 CASNSVAGGADTQYF TGTGCCAGTAACAGTGTAGCGGGAGGGGCAGATACGCAGTATTTT
TRBJ1-1 TRBV30 . TRBD1 CAWEGTGRGLIKGTEAFF TGTGCCTGGGAGGGGACAGGGAGGGGTCTAATAAAGGGCACTGAAGCTTTCTTT
TRBJ2-1 TRBV25-1 . TRBD2 CASSVSSGANEQFF TGTGCCAGCAGTGTGTCTAGCGGGGCCAATGAGCAGTTCTTC
TRBJ2-7 TRBV24-1 once TRBD1 CATSSRGTGEQYF TGTGCCACCAGCTCGAGGGGGACAGGAGAGCAGTACTTC
TRBJ2-5 TRBV28 few TRBD2 CASSLGGSVSETQYF TGTGCCAGCAGTTTGGGCGGGAGTGTCTCAGAGACCCAGTACTTC
TRBJ2-3 TRBV7-2 . . CASSLSLAGATDTQYF TGTGCCAGCAGCTTAAGTCTGGCGGGGGCCACAGATACGCAGTATTTT
TRBJ2-5 TRBV9 . TRBD2 CASSVTSGGRAYETQYF TGTGCCAGCAGCGTAACCAGTGGAGGGAGGGCCTACGAGACCCAGTACTTC
TRBJ2-1 TRBV6-1 . TRBD2 CASSEGVAGINEQFF TGTGCCAGCAGTGAAGGTGTAGCGGGAATCAATGAGCAGTTCTTC
TRBJ2-3 TRBV18 . . CASSPVGGSTDTQYF TGTGCCAGCTCACCAGTAGGGGGAAGCACAGATACGCAGTATTTT
TRBJ2-5 TRBV5-6 . TRBD2 CASSRIIPGTSGDQETQYF TGTGCCAGCAGCCGAATAATTCCTGGGACTAGCGGCGATCAAGAGACCCAGTACTTC
TRBJ2-3 TRBV18 . . CASSPGAGLDTQYF TGTGCCAGCTCACCAGGGGCGGGATTGGATACGCAGTATTTT
TRBJ2-1 TRBV10-3 . . CAISDLRAGEQFF TGTGCCATCAGTGATCTGAGGGCCGGTGAGCAGTTCTTC
TRBJ2-7 TRBV15 . TRBD1 CATSRDRGRGAYEQYF TGTGCCACCAGCAGAGACAGGGGGCGCGGAGCCTACGAGCAGTACTTC
TRBJ2-7 TRBV2 . TRBD2 CASSRTSGTRYEQYF TGTGCCAGCAGTAGGACTAGCGGAACCCGATACGAGCAGTACTTC
TRBJ2-2 TRBV4-3 . TRBD2 CASSQGGLAGFTGELFF TGCGCCAGCAGCCAGGGGGGGCTAGCGGGGTTCACCGGGGAGCTGTTTTTT
TRBJ2-3 TRBV9 . . CASGRTSLSTDTQYF TGTGCCAGCGGGCGGACTTCGTTAAGCACAGATACGCAGTATTTT
TRBJ1-1 TRBV6-6 . . CASSSYVNTEAFF TGTGCCAGCAGTTCGTATGTGAACACTGAAGCTTTCTTT
TRBJ2-5 TRBV7-7 . . CASSLGAQETQYF TGTGCTAGCAGCTTAGGGGCCCAAGAGACCCAGTACTTC
TRBJ1-5 TRBV9 few . CASSEGDRFQPQHF TGTGCCAGCAGCGAGGGGGATCGATTTCAGCCCCAGCATTTT
TRBJ2-1 TRBV7-9 . TRBD2 CASSSNLRTSGNSYNEQFF TGTGCCAGCAGCTCGAACCTACGGACTAGCGGAAACTCCTACAATGAGCAGTTCTTC
TRBJ2-7 TRBV4-1 . . CASSQERTGIVAYEQYF TGCGCCAGCAGCCAAGAACGAACAGGAATAGTGGCCTACGAGCAGTACTTC
TRBJ2-3 TRBV30 . TRBD1 CAWSVRQGGVYTQYF TGTGCCTGGAGTGTACGACAGGGTGGAGTATATACGCAGTATTTT
TRBJ2-1 TRBV7-2 once TRBD2 CASSDWGGSLYNEQFF TGTGCCAGCAGCGACTGGGGCGGGAGTCTTTACAATGAGCAGTTCTTC
TRBJ2-1 TRBV5-1 . TRBD2 CASSVLAGGDNEQFF TGCGCCAGCAGCGTGCTAGCGGGAGGCGACAATGAGCAGTTCTTC
TRBJ1-1 TRBV4-1 few . CASSQGLMNTEAFF TGCGCCAGCAGCCAAGGACTAATGAACACTGAAGCTTTCTTT
TRBJ1-5 TRBV30 . . CAWKATGVRNQPQHF TGTGCCTGGAAGGCGACAGGCGTCAGGAATCAGCCCCAGCATTTT
TRBJ2-7 TRBV4-1 once . CASSQDGVAGYEQYF TGCGCCAGCAGCCAAGATGGAGTAGCCGGCTACGAGCAGTACTTC
TRBJ2-3 TRBV5-1 . . CASSLTRRTDTQYF TGCGCCAGCAGCTTGACGCGGCGCACAGATACGCAGTATTTT
TRBJ2-7 TRBV6-5 . TRBD1 CASRDRGPDEQYF TGTGCCAGTAGGGACAGGGGGCCGGACGAGCAGTACTTC
TRBJ2-7 TRBV28 . . CASSRWRYEQYF TGTGCCAGCAGCCGTTGGCGGTACGAGCAGTACTTC
TRBJ1-1 TRBV11-2 . . CASTGTPEAFF TGTGCCAGCACCGGGACACCTGAAGCTTTCTTT
TRBJ1-3 TRBV11-2 . . CASSQSPNTIYF TGTGCCAGCAGCCAGTCCCCCAACACCATATATTTT
TRBJ2-1 TRBV30 . . CACLTRRGNNEQFF TGTGCCTGCTTAACCCGACGAGGAAACAATGAGCAGTTCTTC
TRBJ2-1 TRBV5-4 . . CASSFFREGGNEQFF TGTGCCAGCAGCTTTTTTAGAGAGGGTGGCAATGAGCAGTTCTTC
TRBJ2-1 TRBV12-5 . TRBD1 CASAAGQGYNEQFF TGTGCTAGTGCGGCGGGACAGGGCTACAATGAGCAGTTCTTC
TRBJ1-5 TRBV7-9 few . CASSRGTSQQPQHF TGTGCCAGCAGCCGCGGGACTTCCCAGCAGCCCCAGCATTTT
TRBJ2-1 TRBV5-6 . . CASSLGQTTLTNEQFF TGTGCCAGCAGCTTGGGGCAGACAACATTAACCAATGAGCAGTTCTTC
TRBJ1-3 TRBV2 . . CASRKDISGNTIYF TGTGCCAGCAGGAAGGACATTTCTGGAAACACCATATATTTT